This TCR beta chain was observed in a study of shared clonotypes between healthy human individuals. General observations from the study: Rarefaction showed sorted-subset sequencing was incomplete despite large depth. Estimated richness was generally greater in naive than memory subsets.

The assay was immunoSEQ multiplex PCR, and TCRdb's table has in-frame clones only and misses some. The repertoire includes 600,000 to 750,000 clones, 72% of them detected once, and about 1.8% sits in the top ten. The V and J ends lost 7 bases and 6 bases respectively, with 18 bases between them. CDR1 and CDR2 from the germline V gene are SEHNR and FQNEAQ (reference sequence). This CDR3 is built from 14 residues. Into CD45RA+ naive and CD45RA-negative memory subsets, the CD4+ cells were split. This clone was seen a few times. Antigen specificity is unknown. Material: memory CD4+ T cells sorted from blood. Subset noted: CD45RA-negative fraction. This TCR was sampled from a woman in her twenties or thirties in good health. The chain combines TRBV7-9 with TRBJ1-1; possibly TRBD1 for D (6 bases). CDR3 nucleotides: TGTGCCAGCACCGGCGACGGGGGCACGGCTGAAGCTTTCTTT. This gives the protein CASTGDGGTAEAFF.